One and the same sample provided the 4 T cell receptor beta chains below, sequenced in a study of blood T cells in healthy people across ages. A J-beta primer mix and a sample-barcoded 5' primer were used in a second PCR of about 7 to 12 cycles. From the 5' RACE reads, TCRdb called clonotypes with MiXCR, one entry per CDR3 protein. Of about 1.5 million distinct CDR3 sequences listed, 35% to 45% are singletons. The sequenced sample consisted of blood. The receptors here all came from a woman under 30 in good health.

This clonotype showed up just a few times. The gene calls are TRBV7-6 and TRBJ1-2; tentatively, D is TRBD1 (5 bases). This CDR3 spans 15 amino acids. Per the germline V gene, CDR1 is SGHVS and CDR2 is FNYEAQ. Trimming took off 2 bases at V and 6 bases at J, with 16 bases between the two ends. CDR3 loop: CASSLLGQDHHGYTF. In nucleotides, the CDR3 is TGTGCCAGCAGCTTATTGGGGCAGGATCATCATGGCTACACCTTC.

This clonotype was recorded at least ten times. V is TRBV20-1 and J is TRBJ2-1; tentatively, D is TRBD1 (6 bases). The CDR3 runs to 13 residues. The V end was cut by 8 bases, the J end by 4 bases, with 15 bases between. The germline V gene has CDR1 DFQATT and CDR2 SNEGSKA (reference sequence). CDR3 sequence reads: CSLQGGDYNEQFF. As DNA, the CDR3 is TGCAGTTTACAGGGTGGGGATTACAATGAGCAGTTCTTC.

V and J are TRBV5-6 and TRBJ1-1; D gene ambiguous. V lost 4 bases and J lost 1, with 8 bases in between. The CDR3 extends over 13 amino acids. The germline gives CDR1 SGHDT, CDR2 YYEEEE. The chain's CDR3 is CASSEDGNTEAFF. The CDR3, as DNA: TGTGCCAGCAGCGAGGACGGGAACACTGAAGCTTTCTTT.

The V gene is TRBV4-3, the J gene TRBJ2-1; 7 bases fit TRBD1. Trimming removed 0 bases from V and 6 bases from J; junction bases left unmatched: 11. The CDR3 consists of 17 residues. Germline CDR1 is LGHNA and CDR2 is YSLEER. This CDR3 is CASSQDNTRDRSNEQFF. In nucleotides, the CDR3 is TGCGCCAGCAGCCAAGACAACACCCGGGACAGAAGCAATGAGCAGTTCTTC.